Shown below are 8 T cell receptor beta chains from a single sample sequenced in a study of OX40 agonist ivuxolimab in advanced cancers. The repertoire was sequenced with immunoSEQ multiplex PCR; TCRdb's copy has only in-frame clones and lacks some. This repertoire shows some 50,000 clones, more than 75% found once; its top ten account for 1.8%. The sample here was CD4+ or CD8+ T cells sorted from blood, taken in a trial of the OX40 agonist ivuxolimab. The receptors were gathered from an adult with an advanced solid tumor such as melanoma, head and neck, liver or kidney cancer.

J is TRBJ2-2 and V is TRBV19, with D perhaps TRBD2 (6 bases). V shed 6 bases and J shed 5 bases, with 16 bases lying between them. Germline CDR1 reads LNHDA; CDR2 reads SQIVND (reference sequence). The CDR3 length is 15 residues. The CDR3 sequence: CASRQLSGDTGELFF. The CDR3 region has the DNA TGTGCCAGTAGACAACTATCGGGAGATACCGGGGAGCTGTTTTTT.

CDR3 in amino acids: CASSTGETEREKLFF. The CDR3 coding sequence is TGCGCCAGCAGCACGGGTGAGACAGAACGAGAAAAACTGTTTTTT. The rearrangement joins TRBV5-1 to TRBJ1-4, with a tentative D call TRBD1 (5 bases). CDR3 length: 15 residues. Germline V gene data show CDR1 as SGHRS and CDR2 as YFSETQ. Trimming took 4 bases from V and 8 from J, leaving 18 bases between them.

This sequence joins TRBV7-9 and TRBJ2-1, with D unresolved. Trimming removed 5 bases at V and 0 bases at J, with 11 bases between. The CDR3 extends over 15 amino acids. CDR1 SEHNR and CDR2 FQNEAQ come from the germline V gene (reference sequence). As DNA, the CDR3 is TGTGCCAGCAGCCCAACATTGAGCTCCTACAATGAGCAGTTCTTC. Protein: CASSPTLSSYNEQFF.

The chain is built from TRBV7-2 and TRBJ2-1, with 10 bases identical to TRBD1. V lost 0 bases to trimming and J lost 7 bases; unmatched junction nucleotides: 9. Germline V gene sequence: CDR1 SGHTA, CDR2 FQGNSA. The length of the CDR3 is 17 residues. This chain's CDR3 is CASSLAGPGQGRNEQFF. CDR3 sequence (DNA): TGTGCCAGCAGCTTAGCCGGACCGGGACAGGGGAGGAATGAGCAGTTCTTC.

The rearrangement uses TRBV14 and TRBJ1-3, with a weak D call TRBD1 (5 bases). The CDR3 extends over 15 amino acids. The germline CDR1 and CDR2 sequences are SGHDN and FVKESK. Trimming shortened V by 3 bases and J by 2 bases, and 11 bases separated the two germline ends. This CDR3 is CASSHRGSTGNTIYF. The CDR3 region has the DNA TGTGCCAGCAGCCACCGGGGGTCCACTGGAAACACCATATATTTT.

The V and J genes are TRBV6-7 and TRBJ2-7, with TRBD1 identical over 10 bases. TRBV6-7 is classed as an ORF, of uncertain function. Trimming at V came to 5 bases and at J to 5 bases, leaving 6 bases not matched to a gene. The CDR3 covers 14 residues. The CDR3 reads CASSLRDRGHEQYV. The CDR3 region has the DNA TGTGCCAGCAGTCTCCGGGACAGGGGCCACGAGCAGTACGTC.

The chain recombines TRBV7-3 with TRBJ2-7, with 7 bases fitting TRBD1. The CDR3 covers 14 residues. Germline assignment: CDR1 SGHTA and CDR2 FQGTGA. The ends lost 5 bases at V and 0 bases at J; junction bases unmatched: 4. The CDR3 bases are TGTGCCAGCAGCCGGACAGGAGGCTCCTACGAGCAGTACTTC. It encodes CASSRTGGSYEQYF. Using reference TRBV7-3 and TRBJ2-7 for the parts outside the CDR3, the full variable domain is GAGVSQTPSNKVTEKGKYVELRCDPISGHTALYWYRQSLGQGPEFLIYFQGTGAADDSGLPNDRFFAVRPEGSVSTLKIQRTERGDSAVYLCASSRTGGSYEQYFGPGTRLTVT.

CDR3 nucleotide sequence: TGTGCCAGCAGTAGCGGGACAGGGTCACATCAGCCCCAGCATTTT. Protein: CASSSGTGSHQPQHF. The chain joins TRBV27 to TRBJ1-5; 9 nucleotides agree with TRBD1. The CDR3 extends over 15 amino acids. The V gene end was trimmed by 5 bases and the J gene end by 5 bases; junction bases not matched to a gene: 7. Per germline, CDR1 MNHEY and CDR2 SMNVEV (reference sequence).